What follows are 11 T cell receptor beta chains derived from one specimen sequenced in a study of blood T cell repertoires in COVID-19. TCRdb keeps only in-frame clones here, not all; method: immunoSEQ multiplex PCR. The sample carries fewer than 500,000 clones, about four fifths recorded once. Sequenced: peripheral blood. The receptors derive from a human donor with acute or convalescent COVID-19. The donor label of this sample is uncertain.

This chain connects TRBV6-6 to TRBJ1-2; tentatively, D is TRBD1 (6 bases). Trimming left V 3 bases short and J 8 bases short, with 13 bases between. The CDR3 spans 13 residues. The germline gives CDR1 MNHNY, CDR2 SVGAGI (reference sequence). The CDR3 protein is CASSYEGVGGYTF. DNA of the CDR3: TGTGCCAGCAGTTATGAGGGGGTTGGGGGCTACACCTTC.

The chain recombines TRBV7-6 with TRBJ2-1; 9 nucleotides agree with TRBD1. V gave up 2 bases and J gave up 8 bases; unmatched junction bases: 16. Germline loops: CDR1 SGHVS, CDR2 FNYEAQ. The CDR3 is made up of 18 amino acids. The CDR3 region is CASSLPPRGQGPQDEQFF. DNA of the CDR3: TGTGCCAGCAGCTTACCGCCTCGGGGACAGGGCCCACAGGATGAGCAGTTCTTC.

This chain joins TRBV25-1 and TRBJ1-2; 7 nucleotides agree with TRBD1. The CDR3 covers 13 residues. CDR1 is MGHDK, CDR2 SYGVNS, per germline. The V gene end was trimmed by 9 bases and the J gene end by 4 bases; junction bases not matched to a gene: 8. CDR3 sequence (DNA): TGTGCCAGTAAGGACAGGATTGGCTATGGCTACACCTTC. It translates to CASKDRIGYGYTF.

This chain uses TRBV19 with TRBJ1-2; 10 bases line up with TRBD1. Trimming at V came to 5 bases and at J to 5 bases, leaving 8 bases not matched to a gene. Germline assignment: CDR1 LNHDA and CDR2 SQIVND (reference sequence). CDR3 length: 15 amino acids. Here the CDR3 DNA reads TGTGCCAGTAGTTCATCGACAGGGGGCGATTATGGCTACACCTTC. It encodes CASSSSTGGDYGYTF.

This clone has more than one count but fewer than ten. The chain employs TRBV5-1 and TRBJ2-4, with D possibly TRBD2 on 6 matching bases. The CDR3 runs to 18 residues. Trimming removed 0 bases at V and 0 bases at J, with 16 bases between. In germline, CDR1 is SGHRS, CDR2 YFSETQ. The CDR3 is CASSLGRGTVVAKNIQYF. The DNA for the CDR3 is TGCGCCAGCAGCTTGGGGAGGGGAACAGTCGTAGCCAAAAACATTCAGTACTTC.

The chain combines TRBV28 with TRBJ2-7; D gene uncertain. Germline V lookup: CDR1 MDHEN, CDR2 SYDVKM. With 3 bases removed from V and 2 bases from J, the gap between germline ends came to 5 bases. The CDR3 extends over 12 amino acids. CDR3 DNA sequence: TGTGCCAGCAGTTTGGCCCCCTACGAGCAGTACTTC. It is translated as CASSLAPYEQYF. Full variable domain (missing parts from reference TRBV28 and TRBJ2-7): DVKVTQSSRYLVKRTGEKVFLECVQDMDHENMFWYRQDPGLGLRLIYFSYDVKMKEKGDIPEGYSVSREKKERFSLILESASTNQTSMYLCASSLAPYEQYFGPGTRLTVT.

This chain joins TRBV30 and TRBJ1-3, with a weak D call TRBD1 (6 bases). CDR1 is GTSNPN, CDR2 SVGIG, per germline (reference sequence). Trimming removed 0 bases from V and 4 bases from J, with 7 bases in between. There are 13 residues in the CDR3. DNA for the CDR3: TGTGCCTGGAGTGTAACAGGGGGAAACACCATATATTTT. Its protein is CAWSVTGGNTIYF. The entire variable domain, with the rest obtained from reference TRBV30 and TRBJ1-3, is as follows: SQTIHQWPATLVQPVGSPLSLECTVEGTSNPNLYWYRQAAGRGLQLLFYSVGIGQISSEVPQNLSASRPQDRQFILSSKKLLLSDSGFYLCAWSVTGGNTIYFGEGSWLTVV.

The rearrangement links TRBV6-5 to TRBJ1-5, with D perhaps TRBD1 (5 bases). CDR3 length equals 15 residues. The ends were cut back, 6 bases at V and 2 bases at J, with 14 bases in the middle. CDR1 is MNHEY, CDR2 SVGAGI, per germline. The CDR3 here is CASRQTIRGNQPQHF. The CDR3 bases are TGTGCCAGCAGGCAAACCATCAGGGGCAATCAGCCCCAGCATTTT.

The V call is TRBV5-5, the J call TRBJ1-1, with TRBD1 matching over 7 bases. Germline-derived CDR1 and CDR2 are SGHKS and YYEKEE (reference sequence). V shed 4 bases, J shed 0 bases, and the junction held 12 bases outside the gene matches. The CDR3 consists of 17 residues. Written as DNA, the CDR3 is TGTGCCAGCAGCCGTAGTCTACAGGGGATCTTGAACACTGAAGCTTTCTTT. This sequence encodes CASSRSLQGILNTEAFF.

This clone was seen just once. The chain recombines TRBV30 with TRBJ2-3; D may be TRBD1 (6 bases). V was trimmed by 0 bases and J by 8 bases, leaving 9 bases between them. The germline V gene encodes CDR1 GTSNPN and CDR2 SVGIG (reference sequence). The length of the CDR3 is 12 residues. The DNA of the CDR3 is TGTGCCTGGAGTGTAAGGGGGTCTACGCAGTATTTT. Encoded protein: CAWSVRGSTQYF.

A note on this clone: The junction does not match germline at one end; this may be a read error. The DNA of the CDR3 is TGTGCCAGCAGTCAAGCGGGGACTAGTCGAAAGACCCAGTACTTC. It is translated as CASSQAGTSRKTQYF. V gene TRBV6-1 combines with J gene TRBJ2-5, with TRBD2 matching over 8 bases. Per germline, CDR1 MNHNS and CDR2 SASEGT. CDR3 length: 15 amino acids.